The subject of this entry is one T cell receptor beta chain. Original data processing: Amplification of reference gene primers was used by the study to estimate nucleated cell counts. TCRdb's table, derived via immunoSEQ multiplex PCR, lists solely in-frame clones and lacks some. V, J and clone size are those of that table, while D and trimming were read from the DNA. The sample includes 65,000 to 90,000 clones, around 82% of them seen just once. This record belongs to a study of blood T cell repertoires in COVID-19. Across the study: COVID-19 samples collected from the United States, Italy and Spain covered acute and convalescent phases. PBMCs, B-cell-depleted T cells, or T cells provided the cDNA or gDNA that made up the material.

The CDR3 totals 13 residues. The V gene's germline CDR1 is SQVTM and CDR2 ANQGSEA. The chain uses TRBV29-1 and TRBJ1-1; D may be TRBD1 (6 bases). This TCR was recovered from a human donor in a cohort sampled during active COVID-19. The sequenced sample was peripheral blood. As DNA, the CDR3 is TGCAGTGCTAATAGGGGGAGAAACACTGAAGCTTTCTTT. Translated: CSANRGRNTEAFF.